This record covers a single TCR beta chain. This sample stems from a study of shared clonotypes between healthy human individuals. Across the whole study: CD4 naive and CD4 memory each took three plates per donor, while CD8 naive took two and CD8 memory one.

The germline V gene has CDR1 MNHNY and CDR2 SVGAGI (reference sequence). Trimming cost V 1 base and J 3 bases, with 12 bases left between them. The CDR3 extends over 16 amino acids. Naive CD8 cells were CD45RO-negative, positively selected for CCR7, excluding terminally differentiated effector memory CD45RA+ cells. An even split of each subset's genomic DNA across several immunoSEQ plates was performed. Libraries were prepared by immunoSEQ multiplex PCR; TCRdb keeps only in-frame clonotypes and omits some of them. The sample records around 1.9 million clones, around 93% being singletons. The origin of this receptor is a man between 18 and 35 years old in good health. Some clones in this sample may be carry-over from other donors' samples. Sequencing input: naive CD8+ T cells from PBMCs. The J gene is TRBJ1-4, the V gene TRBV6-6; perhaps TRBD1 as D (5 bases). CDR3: CASSYFVRASNEKLFF. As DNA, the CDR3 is TGTGCCAGCAGTTACTTCGTCAGGGCCTCTAATGAAAAACTGTTTTTT.